This paragraph reports one T cell receptor beta chain. The antigen is unknown. These data come from a study of T cell responses to AZD1222 COVID-19 vaccine. CDR3 length equals 13 residues. V gave up 7 bases and J gave up 4 bases, with 12 bases separating them. Germline CDR1 and CDR2: ENHRY and SYGVKD. General study points: Targeting of unmutated variant regions was reportedly seen in nearly half of spike-specific TCRs. Without day 14 samples, only post-peak T cell repertoires were studied.

Profiling relied on immunoSEQ multiplex PCR, and the TCRdb table lists in-frame clones only, not all of them. The sample records about 110,000 clones, about 86% being singletons. The chain carries TRBV10-3 and TRBJ2-3; D is unclear. Specimen: peripheral blood, collected on day 0 of AZD1222 vaccination. The clonotype comes from an adult in good health. The CDR3 is CAIKIPVADTQYF. CDR3 coding DNA: TGTGCCATCAAAATCCCGGTCGCAGATACGCAGTATTTT.